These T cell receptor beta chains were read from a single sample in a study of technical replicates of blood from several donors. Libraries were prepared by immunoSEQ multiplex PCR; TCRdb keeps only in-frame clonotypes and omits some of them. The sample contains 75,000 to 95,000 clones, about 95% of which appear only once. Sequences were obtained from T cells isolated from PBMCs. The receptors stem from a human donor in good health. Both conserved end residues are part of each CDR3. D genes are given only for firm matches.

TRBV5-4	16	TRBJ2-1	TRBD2	CASHLTSGRSYNEQFF
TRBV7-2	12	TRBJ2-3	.	CASSLLTDTQYF
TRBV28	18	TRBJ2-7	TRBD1	CASSFFYLRQGAGYEQYF
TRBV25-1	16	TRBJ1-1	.	CASSESVQRGNTEAFF
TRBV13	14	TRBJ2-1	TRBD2	CASSRSGRGNEQFF
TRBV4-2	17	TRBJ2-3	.	CASSHVLAGEGTDTQYF
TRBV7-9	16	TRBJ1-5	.	CASSLAPGVGDQPQHF
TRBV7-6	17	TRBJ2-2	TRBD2	CASSLGLAGGPVGELFF
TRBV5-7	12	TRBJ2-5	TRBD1	CASSTGVGTQYF
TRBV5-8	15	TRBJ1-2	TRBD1	CASSIFGTGDYGYTF
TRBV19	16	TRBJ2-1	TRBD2	CASSIRPSGAYNEQFF
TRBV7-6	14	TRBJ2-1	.	CASSPRRDDNERFF
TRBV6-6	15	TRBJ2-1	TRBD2	CASSYSSGLGNEQFF
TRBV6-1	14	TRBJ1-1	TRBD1	CASSEMTGYTEAFF
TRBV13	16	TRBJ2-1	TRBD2	CASSLGTSGRANEQFF
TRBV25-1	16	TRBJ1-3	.	CASSEPTGNSGNTIYF
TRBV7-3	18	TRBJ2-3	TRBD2	CASSLGLAGGPLSDTQYF
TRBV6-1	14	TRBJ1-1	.	CASREGVANTEAFF
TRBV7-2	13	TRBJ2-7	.	CASSSGDGYEQYF
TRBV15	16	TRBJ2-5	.	CATSRGASSREETQYF
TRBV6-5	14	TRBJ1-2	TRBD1	CASGWGTGPYGYTF
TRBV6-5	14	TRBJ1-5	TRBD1	CASSYGQVNQPQHF
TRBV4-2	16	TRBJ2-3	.	CASSQEERGAWDTQYF
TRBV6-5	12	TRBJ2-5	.	CASSYETGTQYF